This TCR beta chain was obtained from a study of T cell responses to AZD1222 COVID-19 vaccine. General observations from the study: Only six or seven AZD1222 recipients tested seropositive at baseline.

The V gene's germline CDR1 is MNHEY and CDR2 SMNVEV (reference sequence). The CDR3 contains 13 residues. V was trimmed by 2 bases and J by 5 bases, leaving 9 bases between them. For this clone: Antigen: not known.

Here immunoSEQ multiplex PCR was the method, and the copy in TCRdb shows in-frame clones only, minus some. Of 100,000 to 150,000 clones in the sample, just over 90% were seen once. This clonotype originated in an adult who received the AZD1222 COVID-19 vaccine. The chain has TRBV27 and TRBJ1-1; perhaps TRBD1 as D (5 bases). This specimen was peripheral blood, taken 28 days after the second AZD1222 dose. The CDR3 region is CASSLGAGTEAFF. CDR3 bases: TGTGCCAGCAGTTTAGGGGCGGGGACTGAAGCTTTCTTT.